Many counts were recorded for the clone carrying this T cell receptor (beta chain). The antigen remains unidentified. The data were taken from a study of early T cells in non-severe SARS-CoV-2 infection. Study-wide results and caveats: VDJdb-based annotation leaned toward anti-spike CD8 responses and missed private and CD4 specificities.

The germline CDR1 and CDR2 sequences are SEHNR and FQNEAQ (reference sequence). Trimming removed 3 bases from V and 7 bases from J; junction bases left unmatched: 5. This CDR3 is 15 amino acids long. Individual cDNA molecules received unique molecular identifiers. TCRdb re-derived calls from the 5' RACE reads in MiXCR, one entry per CDR3 protein. Among tens of thousands of distinct CDR3 sequences, around 7% were seen once, and the ten largest hold approximately 2.5%. This receptor was obtained from an adult who was a healthcare worker with PCR-confirmed SARS-CoV-2 infection or an uninfected control (not recorded which). Sequencing was performed on whole blood. V gene TRBV7-9 combines with J gene TRBJ2-1; 11 bases line up with TRBD2. In DNA form, the CDR3 reads TGTGCCAGCAGCTTTAGTCTAGCGGGAGGAAATGAGCAGTTCTTC. Translated: CASSFSLAGGNEQFF.